These T cell receptor beta chains were read from a single sample in a study of blood T cell repertoires in COVID-19. The table came from immunoSEQ multiplex PCR; TCRdb's copy has only in-frame clones and leaves some out. The table records 400,000 or so clones, more than 75% of them present only once. The sequenced material came from PBMCs or T cells enriched from blood (not recorded which). These receptors came from a man aged 40-49 years in a cohort exposed to, infected with or recovered from COVID-19 (not recorded which). Both conserved end residues are part of each CDR3. The D gene is left open where the match is weak. Clone size is given for some rows only: seen once, a few or many times, or a class if the clone is expanded.

J gene: TRBJ2-7
D gene: TRBD2
V gene: TRBV19
clone size: few
CDR3 protein: CASSREGSGGRAYEQYF
CDR3 DNA: TGTGCCAGTAGTAGGGAGGGTTCTGGCGGGAGGGCCTACGAGCAGTACTTC

J gene: TRBJ2-7
D gene: TRBD2
V gene: TRBV5-1
clone size: NA
CDR3 protein: CASSLWASGGAYEQYF
CDR3 DNA: TGCGCCAGCAGCTTGTGGGCTAGCGGGGGTGCCTACGAGCAGTACTTC

J gene: TRBJ1-1
D gene: NA
V gene: TRBV25-1
clone size: NA
CDR3 protein: CASSPRTDKNTEAFF
CDR3 DNA: TGTGCCAGCAGTCCACGGACAGACAAGAACACTGAAGCTTTCTTT

J gene: TRBJ1-5
D gene: TRBD1
V gene: TRBV30
clone size: NA
CDR3 protein: CAWSSRTGVPSSQPQHF
CDR3 DNA: TGTGCCTGGAGCTCAAGAACAGGGGTTCCATCCAGTCAGCCCCAGCATTTT

J gene: TRBJ2-3
D gene: TRBD1
V gene: TRBV28
clone size: NA
CDR3 protein: CASSSPGGLADTQYF
CDR3 DNA: TGTGCCAGCAGTTCACCAGGGGGTCTCGCAGATACGCAGTATTTT

J gene: TRBJ2-7
D gene: TRBD1
V gene: TRBV30
clone size: NA
CDR3 protein: CAWSQQTGDEQYF
CDR3 DNA: TGTGCCTGGAGTCAACAGACAGGGGACGAGCAGTACTTC

J gene: TRBJ2-3
D gene: NA
V gene: TRBV19
clone size: NA
CDR3 protein: CASRGFDGATWDTQYF
CDR3 DNA: TGTGCCAGTAGGGGATTCGATGGGGCAACTTGGGATACGCAGTATTTT

J gene: TRBJ1-5
D gene: NA
V gene: TRBV3-1/TRBV3-2
clone size: NA
CDR3 protein: CASSQGGVVGNQPQHF
CDR3 DNA: TGTGCCAGCAGCCAGGGGGGGGTCGTAGGCAATCAGCCCCAGCATTTT

J gene: TRBJ2-1
D gene: TRBD2
V gene: TRBV6-5
clone size: NA
CDR3 protein: CASTGLAGGLGEQFF
CDR3 DNA: TGTGCCAGCACGGGACTAGCGGGAGGGTTAGGTGAGCAGTTCTTC

J gene: TRBJ2-2
D gene: NA
V gene: TRBV2
clone size: NA
CDR3 protein: CASRVFTGELFF
CDR3 DNA: TGTGCCAGTCGGGTTTTTACCGGGGAGCTGTTTTTT

J gene: TRBJ2-1
D gene: TRBD2
V gene: TRBV10-3
clone size: NA
CDR3 protein: CATGTSGIYNEQFF
CDR3 DNA: TGTGCCACCGGGACTAGCGGGATATACAATGAGCAGTTCTTC

J gene: TRBJ2-1
D gene: TRBD2
V gene: TRBV5-1
clone size: NA
CDR3 protein: CASSLVTSGYNEQFF
CDR3 DNA: TGCGCCAGCAGCTTGGTCACTAGCGGTTACAATGAGCAGTTCTTC

J gene: TRBJ1-1
D gene: NA
V gene: TRBV28
clone size: NA
CDR3 protein: CASSAAGVVDTEAFF
CDR3 DNA: TGTGCCAGCAGTGCGGCAGGGGTTGTTGACACTGAAGCTTTCTTT

J gene: TRBJ2-4
D gene: NA
V gene: TRBV19
clone size: NA
CDR3 protein: CASSGRVGQNIQYF
CDR3 DNA: TGTGCCAGTAGTGGGCGGGTTGGCCAAAACATTCAGTACTTC

J gene: TRBJ2-1
D gene: TRBD2
V gene: TRBV30
clone size: NA
CDR3 protein: CAWSVLAGGKQFF
CDR3 DNA: TGTGCCTGGAGTGTCCTAGCGGGAGGGAAGCAGTTCTTC

J gene: TRBJ1-1
D gene: TRBD1
V gene: TRBV28
clone size: few
CDR3 protein: CASFDRANTEAFF
CDR3 DNA: TGTGCCAGCTTTGACAGGGCGAACACTGAAGCTTTCTTT

J gene: TRBJ1-3
D gene: NA
V gene: TRBV25-1
clone size: NA
CDR3 protein: CASSVGSISGNTIYF
CDR3 DNA: TGTGCCAGCAGTGTGGGCAGCATCTCTGGAAACACCATATATTTT

J gene: TRBJ2-1
D gene: NA
V gene: TRBV3-1/TRBV3-2
clone size: NA
CDR3 protein: CASSSGRWIDEQFF
CDR3 DNA: TGTGCCAGCAGCTCAGGGCGTTGGATCGATGAGCAGTTCTTC

J gene: TRBJ2-7
D gene: NA
V gene: TRBV4-1
clone size: NA
CDR3 protein: CASSQDVQVYEQYF
CDR3 DNA: TGCGCCAGCAGCCAAGATGTGCAGGTCTACGAGCAGTACTTC

J gene: TRBJ1-1
D gene: NA
V gene: TRBV19
clone size: NA
CDR3 protein: CASSIHMNTEAFF
CDR3 DNA: TGTGCCAGTAGTATACACATGAACACTGAAGCTTTCTTT

J gene: TRBJ2-1
D gene: TRBD2
V gene: TRBV4-1
clone size: NA
CDR3 protein: CASSQGGGRLNNEQFF
CDR3 DNA: TGCGCCAGCAGCCAAGGGGGCGGGAGACTGAACAATGAGCAGTTCTTC

J gene: TRBJ1-3
D gene: NA
V gene: TRBV6-5
clone size: NA
CDR3 protein: CASSIQGWNTIYF
CDR3 DNA: TGTGCCAGCAGTATACAGGGTTGGAACACCATATATTTT

J gene: TRBJ2-5
D gene: NA
V gene: TRBV27
clone size: once
CDR3 protein: CASSFRGFETQYF
CDR3 DNA: TGTGCCAGCAGTTTCAGGGGTTTCGAGACCCAGTACTTC

J gene: TRBJ1-5
D gene: TRBD1
V gene: TRBV3-1/TRBV3-2
clone size: NA
CDR3 protein: CASSRTGENQPQHF
CDR3 DNA: TGTGCCAGCAGCCGGACAGGGGAGAATCAGCCCCAGCATTTT

J gene: TRBJ1-5
D gene: TRBD1
V gene: TRBV7-4
clone size: NA
CDR3 protein: CASSLARTGGNQPQHF
CDR3 DNA: TGTGCCAGCAGCTTAGCTAGAACAGGGGGCAATCAGCCCCAGCATTTT

J gene: TRBJ1-4
D gene: NA
V gene: TRBV27
clone size: NA
CDR3 protein: CASSPGVTGGNEKLFF
CDR3 DNA: TGTGCCAGCAGTCCGGGGGTTACGGGGGGCAATGAAAAACTGTTTTTT

J gene: TRBJ1-2
D gene: TRBD1
V gene: TRBV2
clone size: NA
CDR3 protein: CAGDETGIYGYTF
CDR3 DNA: TGTGCCGGGGACGAGACAGGGATCTATGGCTACACCTTC

J gene: TRBJ2-5
D gene: NA
V gene: TRBV10-3
clone size: NA
CDR3 protein: CAINRLGVGETQYF
CDR3 DNA: TGTGCCATCAATCGACTGGGTGTGGGAGAGACCCAGTACTTC

J gene: TRBJ2-7
D gene: NA
V gene: TRBV6-5
clone size: NA
CDR3 protein: CASKFSKLGYEQYF
CDR3 DNA: TGTGCCAGCAAGTTTAGCAAATTGGGCTACGAGCAGTACTTC

J gene: TRBJ2-5
D gene: NA
V gene: TRBV4-2
clone size: NA
CDR3 protein: CASTWAGRETQYF
CDR3 DNA: TGTGCCAGCACTTGGGCGGGGAGGGAGACCCAGTACTTC

J gene: TRBJ2-1
D gene: NA
V gene: TRBV19
clone size: NA
CDR3 protein: CASTPPGTYNEQFF
CDR3 DNA: TGTGCCAGTACCCCGCCGGGGACTTACAATGAGCAGTTCTTC

J gene: TRBJ2-7
D gene: TRBD2
V gene: TRBV27
clone size: NA
CDR3 protein: CASRPASGFYGQYF
CDR3 DNA: TGTGCCAGCAGACCAGCTAGCGGTTTTTATGGGCAGTACTTC

J gene: TRBJ1-1
D gene: NA
V gene: TRBV7-9
clone size: NA
CDR3 protein: CASSAWANTEAFF
CDR3 DNA: TGTGCCAGCAGCGCCTGGGCGAACACTGAAGCTTTCTTT

J gene: TRBJ2-3
D gene: TRBD2
V gene: TRBV6-4
clone size: NA
CDR3 protein: CAACGLAGGLDTQYF
CDR3 DNA: TGTGCCGCTTGCGGGTTAGCGGGAGGATTAGATACGCAGTATTTT

J gene: TRBJ2-5
D gene: NA
V gene: TRBV30
clone size: NA
CDR3 protein: CAWSVSGETQYF
CDR3 DNA: TGTGCCTGGAGTGTTTCCGGGGAGACCCAGTACTTC

J gene: TRBJ2-1
D gene: TRBD2
V gene: TRBV29-1
clone size: NA
CDR3 protein: CSVQAGEVEQFF
CDR3 DNA: TGCAGCGTTCAAGCGGGAGAGGTTGAGCAGTTCTTC

J gene: TRBJ1-1
D gene: NA
V gene: TRBV19
clone size: NA
CDR3 protein: CASTRLQGHTEAFF
CDR3 DNA: TGTGCCAGTACCCGATTGCAGGGCCACACTGAAGCTTTCTTT

J gene: TRBJ2-7
D gene: TRBD1
V gene: TRBV6-5
clone size: once
CDR3 protein: CASSRAGTGDYEQYF
CDR3 DNA: TGTGCCAGCAGTCGTGCCGGGACAGGGGACTACGAGCAGTACTTC

J gene: TRBJ2-7
D gene: TRBD1
V gene: TRBV9
clone size: NA
CDR3 protein: CASSAGTGKGRLSYEQYF
CDR3 DNA: TGTGCCAGCAGCGCCGGGACAGGGAAGGGGCGTCTCTCCTACGAGCAGTACTTC

J gene: TRBJ2-4
D gene: NA
V gene: TRBV28
clone size: NA
CDR3 protein: CASSLYQINIQYF
CDR3 DNA: TGTGCCAGCAGTTTATATCAGATAAACATTCAGTACTTC